A selection of T cell receptor beta chains follows, all from one sample in a study of T cell responses to AZD1222 COVID-19 vaccine. Method: immunoSEQ multiplex PCR; TCRdb's copy keeps in-frame clones and lacks some. The sample includes 120,000 to 150,000 clones, 90% seen only once; the top ten take about 3%. This specimen was peripheral blood, taken on day 0 of AZD1222 vaccination. These receptors originate from an adult in good health. Both conserved end residues are part of each CDR3. The D gene is left open where the match is weak. Only part of the rows carry a size: once, few, many, or a class if the clone is expanded.

V: TRBV4-1
J: TRBJ2-5
D: TRBD2
size: once
DNA: TGCGCCAGCAGCCCCCTAGCGGGAGGGAAAGAGACCCAGTACTTC
CDR3: CASSPLAGGKETQYF

V: TRBV2
J: TRBJ2-2
D: NA
size: NA
DNA: TGTGCCAGCAGTTCCAGGACGGCGGCCGGGGAGCTGTTTTTT
CDR3: CASSSRTAAGELFF

V: TRBV3-1/TRBV3-2
J: TRBJ1-5
D: NA
size: NA
DNA: TGTGCCAGCAGCCAATCCCGCAATCAGCCCCAGCATTTT
CDR3: CASSQSRNQPQHF

V: TRBV6-1
J: TRBJ2-2
D: NA
size: NA
DNA: TGTGCCAGCAGTGAAGCCTTGGGGTTCGCCGGGGAGCTGTTTTTT
CDR3: CASSEALGFAGELFF

V: TRBV9
J: TRBJ2-5
D: NA
size: NA
DNA: TGTGCCAGCACTACGGGCCGGGGTGAGACCCAGTACTTC
CDR3: CASTTGRGETQYF

V: TRBV7-2
J: TRBJ2-1
D: TRBD2
size: NA
DNA: TGTGCCAGCAGCTTTTCGGGGGGGGCGTACAATGAGCAGTTCTTC
CDR3: CASSFSGGAYNEQFF

V: TRBV18
J: TRBJ1-1
D: NA
size: NA
DNA: TGTGCCAGCTCACCACGGGAGGGGACTGAAGCTTTCTTT
CDR3: CASSPREGTEAFF

V: TRBV6-2/TRBV6-3
J: TRBJ2-5
D: TRBD2
size: NA
DNA: TGTGCCAGCAGTTACTCCCCTGGACTAGCTGGGACCCAGTACTTC
CDR3: CASSYSPGLAGTQYF

V: TRBV13
J: TRBJ2-7
D: TRBD1
size: NA
DNA: TGTGCCAGCAGCCCAGACAGGGGGCTTGAACCTACGAGGCAGTACTTC
CDR3: CASSPDRGLEPTRQYF

V: TRBV19
J: TRBJ1-6
D: NA
size: NA
DNA: TGTGCCAGTAGAAACGGACGGAGCGGTAGCTCCTATAATTCACCCCTCCACTTT
CDR3: CASRNGRSGSSYNSPLHF

V: TRBV6-1
J: TRBJ1-1
D: TRBD1
size: NA
DNA: TGTGCCAGCAGTGAATTACAGGGGCGCGGGAACACTGAAGCTTTCTTT
CDR3: CASSELQGRGNTEAFF

V: TRBV7-9
J: TRBJ2-1
D: TRBD2
size: NA
DNA: TGTGCCAGCAGCTTATCGACTAGCGGGACCGATGAGCAGTTCTTC
CDR3: CASSLSTSGTDEQFF

V: TRBV4-1
J: TRBJ1-4
D: TRBD1
size: NA
DNA: TGCGCCAGCAGCCAAGACCCGGGACAGGGCCATGAAAAACTGTTTTTT
CDR3: CASSQDPGQGHEKLFF

V: TRBV7-8
J: TRBJ1-5
D: TRBD1
size: NA
DNA: TGTGCCAGCAGCTTAAGACAGGGAAGAGGTAGCAATCAGCCCCAGCATTTT
CDR3: CASSLRQGRGSNQPQHF

V: TRBV19
J: TRBJ1-1
D: NA
size: NA
DNA: TGTGCCAGTAGTCAACCTTCGACAGGTGCCACTGAAGCTTTCTTT
CDR3: CASSQPSTGATEAFF

V: TRBV7-9
J: TRBJ1-1
D: NA
size: once
DNA: TGTGCCAGCAGCTTATTGGTGGCACAGACTGAAGCTTTCTTT
CDR3: CASSLLVAQTEAFF

V: TRBV18
J: TRBJ2-3
D: TRBD1
size: NA
DNA: TGTGCCAGCACCCTCCGGACAGGGGGCATAGATACGCAGTATTTT
CDR3: CASTLRTGGIDTQYF

V: TRBV5-6
J: TRBJ1-5
D: NA
size: NA
DNA: TGTGCCAGCAGCTTGGGGCCAGGGGTTAATCAGCCCCAGCATTTT
CDR3: CASSLGPGVNQPQHF

V: TRBV9
J: TRBJ1-2
D: NA
size: NA
DNA: TGTGCCAGCAGCGCTCGCGGACCAAACTATGGCTACACCTTC
CDR3: CASSARGPNYGYTF

V: TRBV30
J: TRBJ1-4
D: NA
size: NA
DNA: TGTGCCTGGAGTTTGAGGGTAGGAATCGCAACTAATGAAAAACTGTTTTTT
CDR3: CAWSLRVGIATNEKLFF

V: TRBV27
J: TRBJ2-5
D: TRBD1
size: NA
DNA: TGTGCCAGCCTGGGACAGGACCAAGAGACCCAGTACTTC
CDR3: CASLGQDQETQYF

V: TRBV2
J: TRBJ1-1
D: NA
size: NA
DNA: TGTGCCAGCAGAATAGTCACTGAAGCTTTCTTT
CDR3: CASRIVTEAFF

V: TRBV4-1
J: TRBJ1-1
D: NA
size: NA
DNA: TGCGCCAGCAGCCAACCCGGACCATTTGAAGCTTTCTTT
CDR3: CASSQPGPFEAFF

V: TRBV7-8
J: TRBJ1-1
D: NA
size: NA
DNA: TGTGCCAGCAGCTTAGGCCAGAACACTGAAGCTTTCTTT
CDR3: CASSLGQNTEAFF

V: TRBV11-3
J: TRBJ1-5
D: NA
size: NA
DNA: TGTGCCAGCAGCTTAGGAGGGGCAGGTCAGCCCCAGCATTTT
CDR3: CASSLGGAGQPQHF

V: TRBV2
J: TRBJ1-2
D: NA
size: NA
DNA: TGTGCCAGCCCAATTAGATTCAGCTACACCTTC
CDR3: CASPIRFSYTF

V: TRBV2
J: TRBJ2-7
D: NA
size: NA
DNA: TGTGCCAGCAGTGGACTGGGCCGGGCATCCTACGAGCAGTACTTC
CDR3: CASSGLGRASYEQYF

V: TRBV9
J: TRBJ1-1
D: NA
size: NA
DNA: TGTGCCAGCAGCCCCAGAGGGAACAGGGTCACTGAAGCTTTCTTT
CDR3: CASSPRGNRVTEAFF

V: TRBV6-5
J: TRBJ1-1
D: NA
size: NA
DNA: TGTGCCAGCAGTTACTCTTCCGGGGGGGTCACTGAAGCTTTCTTT
CDR3: CASSYSSGGVTEAFF

V: TRBV6-5
J: TRBJ2-2
D: NA
size: NA
DNA: TGTGCCAGCAAGCAACAGGGGAACACCGGGGAGCTGTTTTTT
CDR3: CASKQQGNTGELFF

V: TRBV6-5
J: TRBJ1-1
D: TRBD1
size: NA
DNA: TGTGCCAGCAGTTACTGGGAGGGACAGGGGAACACTGAAGCTTTCTTT
CDR3: CASSYWEGQGNTEAFF

V: TRBV6-2/TRBV6-3
J: TRBJ1-4
D: NA
size: NA
DNA: TGTGCCAGCAGTTACCCCCGGGGTGGGGAGAAAAGAGAAAAACTGTTTTTT
CDR3: CASSYPRGGEKREKLFF

V: TRBV3-1/TRBV3-2
J: TRBJ1-2
D: NA
size: NA
DNA: TGTGCCAGCTGCCCCGGAGGAGGTGGTGGCTACACCTTC
CDR3: CASCPGGGGGYTF

V: TRBV11-3
J: TRBJ2-7
D: NA
size: NA
DNA: TGTGCCAGCAGCTTTGGGGGGTCCTACGAGCAGTACTTC
CDR3: CASSFGGSYEQYF

V: TRBV6-1
J: TRBJ1-2
D: TRBD1
size: NA
DNA: TGTGCCAGCAGTGAACGAGGCGGGACAGGTGGTTATGGCTACACCTTC
CDR3: CASSERGGTGGYGYTF

V: TRBV5-1
J: TRBJ2-7
D: TRBD2
size: few
DNA: TGCGCCAGCAGCGAGGGACTAGCGGGAGGGCCCCCCTACGAGCAGTACTTC
CDR3: CASSEGLAGGPPYEQYF

V: TRBV5-4
J: TRBJ2-5
D: NA
size: NA
DNA: TGTGCCAGCAGCTTGGCGGGGACTTACCAAGAGACCCAGTACTTC
CDR3: CASSLAGTYQETQYF

V: TRBV30
J: TRBJ1-4
D: NA
size: NA
DNA: TGTGCCTGCTCCGACGCCGACGTGAAACTGTTTTTT
CDR3: CACSDADVKLFF

V: TRBV20-1
J: TRBJ1-2
D: NA
size: NA
DNA: TGCAGTGACTCCGATGGCTACACCTTC
CDR3: CSDSDGYTF

V: TRBV4-1
J: TRBJ1-4
D: TRBD1
size: NA
DNA: TGCGCCAGTAAACAGGGGGCATATGAAAAACTGTTTTTT
CDR3: CASKQGAYEKLFF

V: TRBV13
J: TRBJ1-1
D: NA
size: NA
DNA: TGTGCCAGCAGAAAAAAAGGGCAGGGCACTGAAGCTTTCTTT
CDR3: CASRKKGQGTEAFF

V: TRBV30
J: TRBJ1-4
D: TRBD1
size: once
DNA: TGTGCCTGGAGCCCCGGGACAGGGGATGAAAAACTGTTTTTT
CDR3: CAWSPGTGDEKLFF

V: TRBV20-1
J: TRBJ2-2
D: NA
size: NA
DNA: TGCAGTGCTAGTCCCGGGGGGCTCAACACCGGGGAGCTGTTTTTT
CDR3: CSASPGGLNTGELFF

V: TRBV12-3/TRBV12-4
J: TRBJ1-1
D: NA
size: few
DNA: TGTGCCACCAGGGGTGGGAACACTGAAGCTTTCTTT
CDR3: CATRGGNTEAFF

V: TRBV19
J: TRBJ1-1
D: NA
size: NA
DNA: TGTGCCAGTAGCGAGACAGTGAACACTGAAGCTTTCTTT
CDR3: CASSETVNTEAFF

V: TRBV3-1/TRBV3-2
J: TRBJ1-2
D: NA
size: NA
DNA: TGTGCCAGCAGCCAAGAAATTCAGGGTTGGGGCTACACCTTC
CDR3: CASSQEIQGWGYTF

V: TRBV6-5
J: TRBJ2-1
D: TRBD2
size: few
DNA: TGTGCCAGCAGTTATTCTGGCGGGAGTGGGAGTAATGAGCAGTTCTTC
CDR3: CASSYSGGSGSNEQFF

V: TRBV6-1
J: TRBJ1-1
D: NA
size: NA
DNA: TGTGCCAGCAGTGAAGGGGCAAGCCTGAACACTGAAGCTTTCTTT
CDR3: CASSEGASLNTEAFF

V: TRBV6-4
J: TRBJ2-2
D: NA
size: NA
DNA: TGTGCCAGCAGTGACTCGAACTCTCCGAGCGGGGAGCTGTTTTTT
CDR3: CASSDSNSPSGELFF

V: TRBV7-2
J: TRBJ2-7
D: NA
size: NA
DNA: TGTGCCAGCAGCCCCCCAGCTGGGAGGGAGCAGTACTTC
CDR3: CASSPPAGREQYF

V: TRBV10-3
J: TRBJ2-3
D: NA
size: NA
DNA: TGTGCCATCAGTGATAGAGGGGGAGGGACAGATACGCAGTATTTT
CDR3: CAISDRGGGTDTQYF

V: TRBV4-3
J: TRBJ1-4
D: NA
size: once
DNA: TGCGCCAGCAGCCAGGACCGGGCCAGCAATGAAAAACTGTTTTTT
CDR3: CASSQDRASNEKLFF

V: TRBV5-1
J: TRBJ2-1
D: NA
size: NA
DNA: TGCGCCAGCAGCTTGGCCAGGGGTATGGGCGGGGTCACCTACAATGAGCAGTTCTTC
CDR3: CASSLARGMGGVTYNEQFF

V: TRBV5-5
J: TRBJ2-1
D: TRBD1
size: few
DNA: TGTGCCAGCAGCTTGTACGACAGGGGGGACAATGAGCAGTTCTTC
CDR3: CASSLYDRGDNEQFF

V: TRBV24-1
J: TRBJ2-1
D: TRBD1
size: few
DNA: TGTGCCACCAGTGATCGGGACAGCCTACGGCAGTTCTTC
CDR3: CATSDRDSLRQFF

V: TRBV7-2
J: TRBJ2-7
D: NA
size: NA
DNA: TGTGCCAGCAGCTTAAGGCATGGGGGCAGCGCTAGCTCCTACGAGCAGTACTTC
CDR3: CASSLRHGGSASSYEQYF

V: TRBV24-1
J: TRBJ2-1
D: TRBD2
size: few
DNA: TGTGCCACCAGTAAGTGGACTAGCGGGAGTGGAAGCTCCTACAATGAGCAGTTCTTC
CDR3: CATSKWTSGSGSSYNEQFF